Each of the 14 T cell receptor beta chains below was sequenced from the same sample in a study of T cells in Graves' hyperthyroidism and ophthalmopathy. RNA transcripts were the template for amplifying TCR beta CDR3 regions. A first-round RT-PCR of the TCR CDR3 used the HTBI primer set. TCRdb passed the multiplex PCR reads through MiXCR, listing each CDR3 protein once. The sample lists approximately 700,000 distinct CDR3 sequences; roughly 46% were seen once. Sequencing was carried out using peripheral blood or thyroid tissue (not recorded which). The receptors here all came from an adult man with Graves' disease, either hyperthyroidism or ophthalmopathy (not recorded which).

The chain recombines TRBV7-6 with TRBJ2-7; D gene uncertain. Trimming shortened V by 3 bases and J by 2 bases, and 11 bases separated the two germline ends. CDR1 and CDR2 from the germline V gene are SGHVS and FNYEAQ. CDR3 length: 14 amino acids. DNA for the CDR3: TGTGCCAGCAGCTTCAAACGTATGACCTACGAGCAGTACTTC. Translation: CASSFKRMTYEQYF.

This chain joins TRBV2 and TRBJ1-5, with D tentatively TRBD1 (6 bases). Trimming took off 3 bases at V and 7 bases at J, with 13 bases between the two ends. This CDR3 is 14 amino acids long. Germline V CDR1 and CDR2: SNHLY, FYNNEI. The chain's CDR3 is CASSEPGGGQPQHF. For the CDR3, the DNA is TGTGCCAGCAGTGAGCCCGGGGGCGGGCAGCCCCAGCATTTT.

This chain connects TRBV7-9 to TRBJ2-5, with 8 positions matching TRBD1. V trimming: 8 bases; J trimming: 4 bases; junction bases outside the gene matches: 12. Germline assignment: CDR1 SEHNR and CDR2 FQNEAQ (reference sequence). The CDR3 has 15 residues. Here the CDR3 reads CASDKSAGGIETQYF. Written as DNA, the CDR3 is TGTGCCAGCGACAAAAGCGCAGGGGGCATAGAGACCCAGTACTTC.

The J gene is TRBJ1-1, the V gene TRBV13, with TRBD1 identical over 7 bases. The CDR3 loop spans 15 amino acids. J gave up 3 bases and V 0 bases, and 4 bases lay outside the gene matches. Germline lookup yields CDR1 PRHDT and CDR2 FYEKMQ (reference sequence). The CDR3 reads CASSLGDRLDTEAFF. The CDR3 DNA reads TGTGCCAGCAGCTTAGGGGACAGGCTTGACACTGAAGCTTTCTTT.

This clonotype has a count of ten or more. This rearrangement joins TRBV7-3 to TRBJ1-1; TRBD1 is a possible D gene (5 bases). Trimming left V 4 bases short and J 5 bases short, with 11 bases between. Germline V gene data show CDR1 as SGHTA and CDR2 as FQGTGA. This CDR3 spans 13 amino acids. The CDR3 protein is CASSYGGGTEAFF. CDR3 bases: TGTGCCAGCAGCTACGGGGGAGGTACTGAAGCTTTCTTT. Drawing the rest from reference TRBV7-3 and TRBJ1-1, the complete variable domain is GAGVSQTPSNKVTEKGKYVELRCDPISGHTALYWYRQSLGQGPEFLIYFQGTGAADDSGLPNDRFFAVRPEGSVSTLKIQRTERGDSAVYLCASSYGGGTEAFFGQGTRLTVV.

Regarding this clonotype: A much larger clone is a single base away; this may be a read error. The CDR3 region has the DNA TGCGCCAGCAGTGAGGTGAGCACTGAAGCTTTCTTT. Amino acids: CASSEVSTEAFF. This chain joins TRBV10-2 and TRBJ1-1; no clear D gene. V was clipped by 2 bases and J by 4 bases, with 5 bases between them. The V gene's germline CDR1 is WSHSY and CDR2 SAAADI. This CDR3 region has 12 residues.

As to this clonotype: A much larger clone differs by one base, so this may be a read error. The chain is built from TRBV2 and TRBJ2-5, with TRBD2 matching over 8 bases. The CDR3 contains 15 residues. Germline V lookup: CDR1 SNHLY, CDR2 FYNNEI. As DNA, the CDR3 is TGTGCCTCGAGACAGCGGGAGATAGGTCAAGAGGCCCAGTACTTC. Its translation is CASRQREIGQEAQYF. Drawing the rest from reference TRBV2 and TRBJ2-5, the complete variable domain is EPEVTQTPSHQVTQMGQEVILRCVPISNHLYFYWYRQILGQKVEFLVSFYNNEISEKSEIFDDQFSVERPDGSNFTLKIRSTKLEDSAMYFCASRQREIGQEAQYFGPGTRLLVL.

A note on this clonotype: Germline and junction disagree at one end, which may indicate a read error. V gene TRBV12-3 or TRBV12-4 combines with J gene TRBJ1-1, with TRBD1 matching over 10 bases. The CDR3 contains 15 residues. The CDR3 protein is CASSLSGQGSTEALF. CDR3 DNA sequence: TGTGCCAGCAGTTTATCGGGACAGGGGAGCACTGAAGCTCTCTTT.

V is TRBV20-1 and J is TRBJ2-5; 14 nucleotides line up with TRBD2. The CDR3 runs 16 residues. Germline CDR1 DFQATT, CDR2 SNEGSKA (reference sequence). With V trimmed by 3 bases and J by 5 bases, 8 bases remained unmatched. The CDR3 here is CSARPPTSGGAETQYF. CDR3 coding DNA: TGCAGTGCTAGGCCGCCGACTAGCGGGGGGGCGGAGACCCAGTACTTC.

This sequence joins TRBV29-1 and TRBJ2-5, with 10 bases fitting TRBD1. CDR1 and CDR2 from the germline V gene are SQVTM and ANQGSEA. J was trimmed by 5 bases and V by 8 bases; bases with no gene match: 8. This CDR3 is 13 amino acids long. CDR3 DNA: TGCAGCAGCCAGGGACAGGGGTTGGAGACCCAGTACTTC. Amino acid sequence: CSSQGQGLETQYF.

V is TRBV19 and J is TRBJ2-7; no clear D gene. The germline V gene has CDR1 LNHDA and CDR2 SQIVND (reference sequence). The CDR3 is 13 amino acids. Trimming shortened V by 2 bases and J by 6 bases, and 11 bases separated the two germline ends. The CDR3 loop reads CASSISPGGEQYF. CDR3 nucleotide sequence: TGTGCCAGTAGTATATCTCCGGGTGGCGAGCAGTACTTC. The full variable domain, with the rest looked up from reference TRBV19 and TRBJ2-7, is DGGITQSPKYLFRKEGQNVTLSCEQNLNHDAMYWYRQDPGQGLRLIYYSQIVNDFQKGDIAEGYSVSREKKESFPLTVTSAQKNPTAFYLCASSISPGGEQYFGPGTRLTVT.

V is TRBV15 and J is TRBJ1-5; TRBD1 agrees at 8 bases. This CDR3 region has 13 residues. CDR1 and CDR2 from the germline V gene are LNHNV and YYDKDF (reference sequence). Unmatched junction bases numbered 2, after V lost 4 bases and J lost 6 bases. The CDR3 region is CATSIGQGQPQHF. CDR3 DNA: TGTGCCACCAGCATCGGACAGGGTCAGCCCCAGCATTTT.

This clonotype occurred a few times. This chain uses TRBV2 with TRBJ2-5; D is uncertain. V lost 6 bases, J lost 5 bases, and 10 bases lay in between. Germline loops: CDR1 SNHLY, CDR2 FYNNEI. This CDR3 has 12 residues. CDR3 amino acids: CASSQDTETQYF. The CDR3 region has the DNA TGTGCCAGCAGCCAAGATACGGAGACCCAGTACTTC.

The chain recombines TRBV10-3 with TRBJ1-5; D gene unclear. The CDR3 has 15 residues. Germline V CDR1 and CDR2: ENHRY, SYGVKD. V was shortened by 6 bases and J by 0 bases, with 12 bases between the two germline ends. CDR3 sequence: CAISRRELSNQPQHF. The CDR3 DNA follows: TGTGCCATCAGCCGAAGGGAACTTAGCAATCAGCCCCAGCATTTT.